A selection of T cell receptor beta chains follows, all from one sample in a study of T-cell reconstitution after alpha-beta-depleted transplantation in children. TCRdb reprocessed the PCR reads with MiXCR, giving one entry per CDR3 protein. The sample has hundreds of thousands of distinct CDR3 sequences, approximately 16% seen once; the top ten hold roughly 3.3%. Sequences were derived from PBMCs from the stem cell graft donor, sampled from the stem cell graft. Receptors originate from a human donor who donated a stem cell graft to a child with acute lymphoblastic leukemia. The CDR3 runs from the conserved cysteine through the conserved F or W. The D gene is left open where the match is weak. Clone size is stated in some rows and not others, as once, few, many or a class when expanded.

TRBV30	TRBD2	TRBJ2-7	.	TGTGCCTGGACCGGGACTATCGTAAGCTCCTACGAGCAGTACTTC	CAWTGTIVSSYEQYF
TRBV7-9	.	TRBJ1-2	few	TGTGCCAGCAGCGTAAACCCCGGGTACTATGGCTACACCTTC	CASSVNPGYYGYTF
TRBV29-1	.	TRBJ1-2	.	TGCAGCGTTGATTCGGGGACCTACGGCTACACCTTC	CSVDSGTYGYTF
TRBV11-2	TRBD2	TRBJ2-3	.	TGTGCCAGCAGCCCAGCAGGGACTAGGTCAGATACGCAGTATTTT	CASSPAGTRSDTQYF
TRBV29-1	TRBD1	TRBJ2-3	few	TGCAGCGTTGGCGGACAGGGCCAACCAGATACGCAGTATTTT	CSVGGQGQPDTQYF
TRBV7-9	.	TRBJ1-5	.	TGTGCCAGCAGCCGGGACCAAGATCAGCCCCAGCATTTT	CASSRDQDQPQHF
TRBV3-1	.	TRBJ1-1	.	TGTGCCAGCAGCCAAGACTCCGGGACCTACACTGAAGCTTTCTTT	CASSQDSGTYTEAFF
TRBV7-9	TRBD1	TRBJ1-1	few	TGTGCCAGCAGCGCCGGACAGGGACAGGCCTGGGACACTGAAGCTTTCTTT	CASSAGQGQAWDTEAFF
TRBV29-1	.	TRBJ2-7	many	TGCAGCGTGACCGAGAAGGAGTGGGACGAGCAGTACTTC	CSVTEKEWDEQYF
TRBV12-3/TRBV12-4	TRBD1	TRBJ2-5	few	TGTGCCAGCAGTTTTCCGGACAGGGGTCCCCAGTACTTC	CASSFPDRGPQYF
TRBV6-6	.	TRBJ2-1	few	TGTGCCAGCAGTTCCTACCAGGGTAATGAGCAGTTCTTC	CASSSYQGNEQFF
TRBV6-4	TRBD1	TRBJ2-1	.	TGTGCCAGCAGTGAGAGGACAGGGAAAAATCATTCTCCCAATGAGCAGTTCTTC	CASSERTGKNHSPNEQFF
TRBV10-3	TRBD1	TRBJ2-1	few	TGTGCCATCAGTAGGGACGACAGGGGCGCATACAATGAGCAGTTCTTC	CAISRDDRGAYNEQFF
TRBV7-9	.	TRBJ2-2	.	TGTGCCAGCAGCCCTGAGGGTTGGCCCACCGGGGAGCTGTTTTTT	CASSPEGWPTGELFF
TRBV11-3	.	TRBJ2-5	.	TGTGCCAGCAAGGGCCTGGAGGAGACCCAGTACTTC	CASKGLEETQYF
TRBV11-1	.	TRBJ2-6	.	TGTGCCAGCAGCTTAGCGGCACCAGAGGAGTTTTCTGGGGCCAACGTCCTGACTTTC	CASSLAAPEEFSGANVLTF
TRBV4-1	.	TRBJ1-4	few	TGCGCCAGCAGCCAGCTTTTATGGGACCCCCGTAATGAAAAACTGTTTTTT	CASSQLLWDPRNEKLFF
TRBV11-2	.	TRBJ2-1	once	TGTGCCAGCAGCCCTAAGGGGCTCCTCGGGCGAGCCTACAATGAGCAGTTCTTC	CASSPKGLLGRAYNEQFF
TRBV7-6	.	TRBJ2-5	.	TGTGCCAGCAGCTTAGGAAGGACGGAGACCCAGTACTTC	CASSLGRTETQYF
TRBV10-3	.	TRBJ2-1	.	TGTGCCATCAGTACGAACAATGAGCAGTTCTTC	CAISTNNEQFF
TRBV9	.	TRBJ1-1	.	TGTGCCAGCAGCGTCATGGGGCTGGACACTGAAGCTTTCTTT	CASSVMGLDTEAFF
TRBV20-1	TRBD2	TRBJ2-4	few	TGCAGTGCAAAGCCGGGACTAGCGGGAGGGACCAAAAACATTCAGTACTTC	CSAKPGLAGGTKNIQYF
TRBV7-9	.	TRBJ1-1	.	TGTGCCAGCAGCTTAGGAACAGGGTTGAGGGCTGAAGCTTTCTTT	CASSLGTGLRAEAFF
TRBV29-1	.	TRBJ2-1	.	TGCAGCGTGACTCCACTGGAGGATGAGCAGTTCTTC	CSVTPLEDEQFF
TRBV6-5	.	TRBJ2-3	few	TGTGCCAGCAGTTACGGTTCAGGGGAGGTAGATACGCAGTATTTT	CASSYGSGEVDTQYF
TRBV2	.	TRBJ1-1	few	TGTGCCAGCAGTGAACGGGAACCCCCCGGGTCTGAAGCTTTCTTT	CASSEREPPGSEAFF
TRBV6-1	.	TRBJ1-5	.	TGTGCCAGCAGTCTTAAATGGCCCGATCAGCCCCAGCATTTT	CASSLKWPDQPQHF
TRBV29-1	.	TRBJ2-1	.	TGCAGCGTAGCTCAGGGGGAGCAGTTCTTC	CSVAQGEQFF
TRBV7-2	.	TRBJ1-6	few	TGTGCCAGCAGGGTAGACGGGGGCAGTTCACCCCTCCACTTT	CASRVDGGSSPLHF
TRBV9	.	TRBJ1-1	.	TGTGCCAGCAGCGCCTCATTAGGCACTGAAGCTTTCTTT	CASSASLGTEAFF
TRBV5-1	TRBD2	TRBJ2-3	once	TGCGCCAGCAGCTCCGTGGGGGCGAAGCGGGAGGGCTTCGCAGATACGCAGTATTTT	CASSSVGAKREGFADTQYF
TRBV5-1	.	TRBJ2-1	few	TGCGCCAGCAGCTTGGGCCTAGCGTTCTCCTACAATGAGCAGTTCTTC	CASSLGLAFSYNEQFF
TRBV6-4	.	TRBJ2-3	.	TGTGCCAGCAGTGACTCTGGGGGAGGTACAGATACGCAGTATTTT	CASSDSGGGTDTQYF
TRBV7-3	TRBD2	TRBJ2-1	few	TGTGCCAGCAGCCATCTAGCGGGGGGCTCCTACAATGAGCAGTTCTTC	CASSHLAGGSYNEQFF
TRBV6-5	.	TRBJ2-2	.	TGTGCCAGCAGTTACTCGGGTGGCCACGGGGAGCTGTTTTTT	CASSYSGGHGELFF
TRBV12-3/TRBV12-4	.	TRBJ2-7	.	TGTGCCACCGCCTTGGGACAACGATACGAGCAGTACTTC	CATALGQRYEQYF
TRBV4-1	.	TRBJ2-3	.	TGCGCCAGCAGCCAAAGTTTATGGGTAGCGTCGGATACGCAGTATTTT	CASSQSLWVASDTQYF
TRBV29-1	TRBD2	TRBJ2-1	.	TGCAGCGTTGTGGGGGGACTAGCGAGTGAGCAGTTCTTC	CSVVGGLASEQFF
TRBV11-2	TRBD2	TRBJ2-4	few	TGTGCCAGCAGCGCCGGACTAGCGGGAGGGCGGAACATTCAGTACTTC	CASSAGLAGGRNIQYF
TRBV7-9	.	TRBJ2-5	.	TGTGCCAGCAGTTCGCCGCCGGACCGGCCGCAAGAGACCCAGTACTTC	CASSSPPDRPQETQYF
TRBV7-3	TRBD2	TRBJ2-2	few	TGTGCCAGCAGCCCCCACCTCTGGCTAGCGGGAAAAAGGAACACCGGGGAGCTGTTTTTT	CASSPHLWLAGKRNTGELFF
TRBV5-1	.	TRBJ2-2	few	TGCGCCAGCAGCTTTCTGAAGGGGAAGAGGACCGGGGAGCTGTTTTTT	CASSFLKGKRTGELFF
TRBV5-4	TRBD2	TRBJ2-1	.	TGTGCCAGCAGCTTGGGAGGCGGGAGAACATCCTACAATGAGCAGTTCTTC	CASSLGGGRTSYNEQFF
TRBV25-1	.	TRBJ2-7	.	TGTGCCAGCAGTGAAGACAACAGCTACGAGCAGTACTTC	CASSEDNSYEQYF
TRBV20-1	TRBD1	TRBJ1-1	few	TGCAGTGCCGGACGGGACAGAGGGAGGTATCATGAAGCTTTCTTT	CSAGRDRGRYHEAFF
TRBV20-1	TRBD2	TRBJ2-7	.	TGCAGTGCTACTAGCGGGAGTAAGGCCGAGCAGTACTTC	CSATSGSKAEQYF
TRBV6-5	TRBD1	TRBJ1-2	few	TGTGCCAGCAGTTACTCCCTGGACAGGGGAGTTGAGGGCTACACCTTC	CASSYSLDRGVEGYTF
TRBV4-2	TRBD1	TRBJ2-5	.	TGTGCCAGCAGCCAACGGACAGGGGGCCTGGAGACCCAGTACTTC	CASSQRTGGLETQYF